This TCR beta chain was obtained from a study of regulatory dendritic cells for organ transplantation. About the study: On day 6, the dendritic cells were exposed to LPS.

With respect to this clone: Its matching antigen is unknown.

The germline V gene has CDR1 KGHSH and CDR2 LQKENI. The CDR3 is made up of 14 amino acids. V was pared by 6 bases and J by 14 bases, with 17 bases of the junction left unmatched. Allogeneic regulatory or mature dendritic cells were co-cultured for less than 6 days with CFSE-labeled sorted T cells at 1:10. General study points: Naive T cells showed high diversity, memory cells less, memory CD8+ least. Mature dendritic cells appeared to drive more memory CD8+ clonal expansion than regulatory ones. Of resting T cell subsets, memory CD8+ had the most alloreactive clonotypes.

TCRdb keeps only in-frame clones here, not all; method: immunoSEQ multiplex PCR. This repertoire shows more than 5,000 clones, around 74% found once; its top ten account for around 21%. Sequenced material: memory CD8+ T cells from blood cultured with regulatory dendritic cells. Subset described: CD45RO+ memory T cells. This clonotype was obtained from a human donor in good health. This chain uses TRBV18 with TRBJ2-3, with 7 bases lining up with TRBD2. This CDR3 reads CASSQDYGGLGMYF. The CDR3 nucleotides read TGTGCCAGCTCCCAGGATTACGGCGGACTAGGGATGTATTTT.